One sample yielded the 13 T cell receptor beta chains listed below, sequenced in a study of T cells in Graves' hyperthyroidism and ophthalmopathy. From RNA transcripts, TCR beta CDR3 regions were amplified. First-round RT-PCR of the TCR CDR3 relied on the HTBI primer set. Each CDR3 protein gets one entry after TCRdb re-called the multiplex PCR reads with MiXCR. The sample contains some 550,000 distinct CDR3 sequences, about 16% of which appear only once. The sample was blood. These receptors originate from a woman between 35 and 50 years old with Graves' ophthalmopathy.

This clonotype has a count of ten or more. This chain uses TRBV27 with TRBJ1-2; 7 bases map to TRBD1. CDR3 length equals 15 residues. The germline V gene encodes CDR1 MNHEY and CDR2 SMNVEV (reference sequence). Germline trimming cut 2 bases from V and 0 bases from J; bases unmatched to any gene: 3. CDR3 in amino acids: CASSLGQDANYGYTF. The CDR3 nucleotides read TGTGCCAGCAGTTTAGGACAGGACGCTAACTATGGCTACACCTTC.

The V and J genes are TRBV28 and TRBJ1-5; D might be TRBD1 (5 bases). V was cut by 5 bases and J by 0 bases, with 17 bases left in between. The length of the CDR3 is 17 residues. In germline, CDR1 is MDHEN, CDR2 SYDVKM. CDR3 region: CASSLKGTAYSNQPQHF. The CDR3 DNA is TGTGCCAGCAGTCTAAAGGGGACGGCTTATAGCAATCAGCCCCAGCATTTT.

This clonotype occurred many times. This chain links TRBV2 with TRBJ1-2, with unresolved D. V was shortened by 5 bases and J by 6 bases, with 10 bases between the two germline ends. Per germline, CDR1 SNHLY and CDR2 FYNNEI. The CDR3 contains 12 residues. The CDR3 loop reads CASSSGFHGYTF. In DNA form, the CDR3 reads TGTGCCAGCAGTTCCGGATTCCATGGCTACACCTTC.

This clonotype was recorded at least ten times. J is TRBJ2-7 and V is TRBV30; D unclear. Trimming cost V 5 bases and J 4 bases, with 12 bases left between them. CDR1 is GTSNPN and CDR2 is SVGIG in the germline V gene (reference sequence). The CDR3 runs 12 residues. The CDR3 sequence: CAWSRLGYEQYF. The CDR3 region has the DNA TGTGCCTGGTCTCGCTTAGGATACGAGCAGTACTTC.

V and J are TRBV10-3 and TRBJ2-7; D is ambiguous. The length of the CDR3 is 13 residues. V dropped 3 bases and J dropped 2 bases, with 8 bases sitting between them. Per germline, CDR1 ENHRY and CDR2 SYGVKD. CDR3 sequence: CAISEWGTYEQYF. In nucleotides, the CDR3 is TGTGCCATCAGTGAATGGGGAACCTACGAGCAGTACTTC.

This clonotype was observed a handful of times. The chain links TRBV9 to TRBJ2-7; TRBD2 matches at 11 bases. The germline V gene has CDR1 SGDLS and CDR2 YYNGEE. The CDR3 runs to 14 residues. Losses at the gene ends were 0 bases for V and 7 bases for J; bases not matched to a gene: 3. CDR3 protein: CASSVVLAGGEQYF. The DNA of the CDR3 is TGTGCCAGCAGCGTAGTTCTAGCGGGAGGTGAGCAGTACTTC. The whole variable domain, filled in from reference TRBV9 and TRBJ2-7, reads DSGVTQTPKHLITATGQRVTLRCSPRSGDLSVYWYQQSLDQGLQFLIQYYNGEERAKGNILERFSAQQFPDLHSELNLSSLELGDSALYFCASSVVLAGGEQYFGPGTRLTVT.

Many counts were recorded for this clonotype. V gene TRBV2 combines with J gene TRBJ2-1, with D perhaps TRBD2 (6 bases). The CDR3 spans 12 residues. V shed 6 bases and J shed 6 bases, with 9 bases lying between them. From germline, CDR1 is SNHLY and CDR2 FYNNEI. The CDR3, as DNA: TGTGCCAGCAGCGCGACTAGCAATGAGCAGTTCTTC. This encodes CASSATSNEQFF. Based on the CDR3 plus reference TRBV2 and TRBJ2-1, the full variable domain is EPEVTQTPSHQVTQMGQEVILRCVPISNHLYFYWYRQILGQKVEFLVSFYNNEISEKSEIFDDQFSVERPDGSNFTLKIRSTKLEDSAMYFCASSATSNEQFFGPGTRLTVL.

The table lists this clonotype with many counts. The chain recombines TRBV5-6 with TRBJ2-7, with D possibly being TRBD1 or TRBD2 (5 bases each). This CDR3 has 15 amino acids. Per the germline V gene, CDR1 is SGHDT and CDR2 is YYEEEE. Between the trimmed V and J ends, which lost 3 bases and 6 bases, there was a span of 19 bases. The CDR3 DNA reads TGTGCCAGCAGCTCCCGGGACCTTGCATGGGGCGAGCAGTACTTC. Amino acids: CASSSRDLAWGEQYF.

This clonotype was detected ten times or more. The chain employs TRBV12-3 or TRBV12-4 and TRBJ1-1, with D tentatively TRBD1 (5 bases). This CDR3 is built from 14 residues. The V gene lost 1 base and the J gene lost 7 bases, with 13 bases spanning the gap. The CDR3 sequence: CASSLGFGGGEAFF. The DNA for the CDR3 is TGTGCCAGCAGTTTAGGTTTCGGGGGAGGTGAAGCTTTCTTT.

This clonotype was picked up many times. The J gene is TRBJ1-1, the V gene TRBV28, with 12 nucleotides matching TRBD1. This CDR3 is 15 amino acids long. Losses at the gene ends were 5 bases for V and 3 bases for J; bases not matched to a gene: 4. Germline V gene data show CDR1 as MDHEN and CDR2 as SYDVKM. CDR3 bases: TGTGCCAGCAGTCCCGGGACAGGGGGCTACACTGAAGCTTTCTTT. It translates to CASSPGTGGYTEAFF.

The CDR3 sequence is CSAHAGGSTEAFF. In nucleotides, the CDR3 is TGCAGTGCCCACGCGGGGGGTAGCACTGAAGCTTTCTTT. The chain has TRBV20-1 and TRBJ1-1; TRBD1 might be the D (5 bases). The CDR3 length is 13 residues. V was trimmed by 6 bases and J by 4 bases, leaving 15 bases between them. The V gene's germline CDR1 is DFQATT and CDR2 SNEGSKA (reference sequence).

V and J are TRBV20-1 and TRBJ2-3; tentatively, D is TRBD2 (6 bases). Germline V gene data show CDR1 as DFQATT and CDR2 as SNEGSKA (reference sequence). The germline V and J ends were trimmed by 3 bases and 4 bases, with 14 bases remaining between them. The CDR3 covers 14 residues. The DNA of the CDR3 is TGCAGTGCTAGCTCCCCGGGAGTGGCAGATACGCAGTATTTT. Amino acids: CSASSPGVADTQYF.

This clonotype has a handful of counts. The CDR3 sequence: CASSPPDGWGRTEAFF. In DNA, the CDR3 is TGTGCCAGCTCACCACCGGACGGCTGGGGGCGGACTGAAGCTTTCTTT. The chain is built from TRBV18 and TRBJ1-1, with D perhaps matching TRBD1 (6 bases). In germline, CDR1 is KGHSH, CDR2 LQKENI. This CDR3 has 16 amino acids. V dropped 0 bases and J dropped 5 bases, with 16 bases sitting between them.